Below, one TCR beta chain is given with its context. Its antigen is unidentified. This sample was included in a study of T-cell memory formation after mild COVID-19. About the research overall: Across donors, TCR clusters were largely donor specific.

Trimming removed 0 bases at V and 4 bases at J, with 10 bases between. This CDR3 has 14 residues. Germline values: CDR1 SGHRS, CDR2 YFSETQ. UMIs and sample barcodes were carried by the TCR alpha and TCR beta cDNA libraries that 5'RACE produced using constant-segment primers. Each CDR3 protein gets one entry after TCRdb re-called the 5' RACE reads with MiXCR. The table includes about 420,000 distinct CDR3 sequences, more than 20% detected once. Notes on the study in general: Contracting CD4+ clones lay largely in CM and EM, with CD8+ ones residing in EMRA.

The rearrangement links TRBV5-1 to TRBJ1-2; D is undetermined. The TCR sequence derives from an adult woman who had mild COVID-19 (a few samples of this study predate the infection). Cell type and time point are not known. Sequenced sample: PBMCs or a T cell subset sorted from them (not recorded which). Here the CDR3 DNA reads TGCGCCAGCAGCTTGGATGGCGGTACCTATGGCTACACCTTC. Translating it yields CASSLDGGTYGYTF.